Sequencing of this TCR beta chain was carried out in a study of T cell changes during pregnancy in multiple sclerosis (dated by TCRdb to the late 2010s). For context, the study as a whole: The study examined how the T cell repertoire changed over the course of pregnancy in women with multiple sclerosis.

Library construction relied on the immunoSEQ multiplex PCR assay. The immuneACCESS repertoire file appears here via TCRdb, limited to in-frame rearrangements. These files lack a portion of the clones; in checked studies, under half of the deficit traces to unresolved V genes, and the cause of the others is not known. This sample gives about 25,000 clones in total; 86% of them show up just once. Of the sample, less than 15% falls within the top ten clones. After removal of 5 bases from V and 4 bases from J, the junction retains 17 bases not matched to a gene. The CDR3 measures 20 amino acids from cysteine to phenylalanine. The read is trimmed to its CDR3 DNA, 60 bases read in frame from base 1. Per the germline V gene, SGHVS is the CDR1 and FQNEAQ is the CDR2. This clone is a singleton in its sample. Its antigen target is currently unknown. The input lacks base qualities; no much larger clone sits a single base away.

This clonotype was sampled from a female donor in good health, enrolled as a control in a pregnancy study. Sequencing used CD8+ T cells from peripheral blood mononuclear cells, obtained in the first trimester of pregnancy. This sequence uses TRBV7-8 and TRBJ2-1; TRBD2 lines up with 13 middle nucleotides. The nucleotide sequence reads as follows: TGTGCCAGCAGCACATCGAAGACTAGCGGGGGGCCCTCCAAATACAATGAGCAGTTCTTC. Translated, this is CASSTSKTSGGPSKYNEQFF.